The entry below gives a single T cell receptor beta chain sequence along with its context. This specimen belongs to a study of blood T cell repertoires in COVID-19. Study overall: Acute-phase and convalescent COVID-19 samples originated in the United States, Italy and Spain. T cells, B-cell-depleted T cells, or PBMCs provided the cDNA or gDNA that served as material.

The CDR3 length is 15 residues. Germline V gene data show CDR1 as SGHNT and CDR2 as YYREEE (reference sequence). V lost 1 base to trimming and J lost 8 bases; unmatched junction nucleotides: 4. Source study methods: Estimates of nucleated cell counts were drawn from the amplification of reference gene primers. Assay used: immunoSEQ multiplex PCR; TCRdb lists only in-frame clones, some missing. V, J and clone size were drawn from that table, and D and trimming were deduced from the DNA. The sample comprises about 200,000 clones, 80% to 95% of which are singletons, and 0.53% rests with the top ten. J is TRBJ1-6 and V is TRBV5-4, with 9 bases aligning to TRBD1. This receptor was identified in a man in his fifties with acute or convalescent COVID-19. Sequences were obtained from peripheral blood. In DNA form, the CDR3 reads TGTGCCAGCAGCTTGCGGGACAGGGATTATTCACCCCTCCACTTT. This encodes CASSLRDRDYSPLHF.